This entry describes one TCR beta chain. No cognate antigen has been identified for it. No base qualities exist here, and no much larger clone lies one base off it. Trimming removed 2 bases from V and 8 bases from J, leaving 4 bases between the germline ends. The germline V gene (reference sequence) supplies CDR1 LGHDT and CDR2 YNNKEL. Taken from cysteine to phenylalanine, the CDR3 has 11 residues. The only DNA kept is the CDR3, 33 bases in frame from the first base. This sample is drawn from a study of early T cells in non-severe SARS-CoV-2 infection (dated by TCRdb to the early 2020s). With regard to the full study: TCR sequencing used bulk RNA from unsorted whole blood, so alpha and beta chains could not be paired.

The library was made by 5' RACE. TCRdb records NextSeq 500 as the sequencer. Unique molecular identifiers were attached to individual cDNA molecules in the TCR library protocol so that sequencing error and PCR bias could be corrected. TCR alpha and beta chains were both sequenced, and the abundances of alpha and beta sequences in each sample were closely correlated with each other. As for the original processing: Decombinator V4 was used to annotate the V gene, J gene and CDR3 of the TCR sequences. Expanded TCRs were defined as changing significantly between any two time points under a Poisson model with p below 0.0001. TCR abundances were normalised to the total number of TCRs sequenced per sample and expressed as counts per million. TRAV1-2 paired with TRAJ12, TRAJ20 or TRAJ33 defined MAIT TCRs, while TRAV10 paired with TRAJ18 defined iNKT TCRs. A search of VDJdb, accessed on 1 November 2021, was run for TCRs annotated to CMV, EBV and SARS-CoV-2, with TCRs annotated for multiple antigens excluded. The public sequencing data were trimmed at Q25 with fastp and processed into clonotypes with MiXCR by TCRdb, which kept only in-frame beta chains. Identical CDR3 protein sequences are pooled into one entry, listed with their most common genes and DNA. The authors' filters were not applied to this entry. The sample includes roughly 60,000 distinct CDR3 sequences, with 5.6% observed a single time. The ten largest clonotypes hold roughly 7% of the sample.

General findings and caveats noted by the study authors: VDJdb matching was skewed toward anti-spike CD8 responses, so virus-specific expansions were likely underestimated and private and CD4 specificities were missed.

Set within a cohort of healthcare workers in London, UK, this nested case-control study involved weekly PCR testing of nasopharyngeal swabs along with blood sampling. Healthcare workers were recruited between 23 and 31 March 2020, during the week of the UK lockdown, and were followed weekly for up to about 15 weeks. The chain was built from TRBV3-1 and TRBJ2-1; the D gene assignment is ambiguous. The sample consisted of whole blood. The clonotype originates from an adult who was a healthcare worker with PCR-confirmed SARS-CoV-2 infection or an uninfected control (not recorded which). The base sequence is TGTGCCAGCAGCCAAAGTGATGAGCAGTTCTTC. Protein translation: CASSQSDEQFF.